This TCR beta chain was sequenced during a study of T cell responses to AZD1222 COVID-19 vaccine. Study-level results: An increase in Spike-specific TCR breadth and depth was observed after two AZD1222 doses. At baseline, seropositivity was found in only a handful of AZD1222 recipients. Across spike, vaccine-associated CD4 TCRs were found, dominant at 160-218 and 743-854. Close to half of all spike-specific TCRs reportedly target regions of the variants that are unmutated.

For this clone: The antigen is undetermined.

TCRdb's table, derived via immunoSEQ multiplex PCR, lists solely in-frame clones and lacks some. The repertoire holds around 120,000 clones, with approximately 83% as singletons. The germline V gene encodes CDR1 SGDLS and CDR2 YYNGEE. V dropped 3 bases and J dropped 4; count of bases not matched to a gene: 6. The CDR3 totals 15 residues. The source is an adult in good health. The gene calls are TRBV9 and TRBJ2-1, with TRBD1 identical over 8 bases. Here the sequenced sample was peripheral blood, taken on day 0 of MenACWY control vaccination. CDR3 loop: CASSADRAFYNEQFF. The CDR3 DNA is TGTGCCAGCAGCGCGGACAGGGCTTTTTACAATGAGCAGTTCTTC.